The source of this TCR beta chain is a study of cytomegalovirus exposure and HLA in healthy donors. V lost 3 bases and J lost 0, with 12 bases in between. CDR3 length: 16 residues. Germline CDR1 SGHRS, CDR2 YFSETQ. The study ran its PCR with 60 Vbeta and 13 Jbeta primers. Sequencing was performed with immunoSEQ multiplex PCR; in TCRdb, only in-frame clones are kept and a portion is missing. The sample lists about 100,000 clones; 60% to 80% were seen once. This sequence joins TRBV5-1 and TRBJ1-4; D unresolved. The TCR sequence derives from a woman aged 60-75 years in good health and CMV-seropositive. The source material was PBMCs. Written as DNA, the CDR3 is TGCGCCAGCAGCTCCCGAACAGCCGCAACTAATGAAAAACTGTTTTTT. Encoded protein: CASSSRTAATNEKLFF.